This T cell receptor beta chain was recovered during a study of blood T cell repertoires in COVID-19. As for the study in general: COVID-19 samples, acute and convalescent, were from the United States, Italy and Spain.

Per the original data handling: Nucleated cell number was recorded as an estimate derived from reference gene primer amplification. Sequencing used immunoSEQ multiplex PCR; TCRdb keeps in-frame clones, though not all of them. V and J calls and clone size follow that table, whereas D and trimming were derived from the DNA. The table lists fewer than 250,000 clones, around 86% of them singletons. The CDR3 loop spans 16 amino acids. V lost 6 bases, J lost 0 bases, and 17 bases lay in between. The V gene's germline CDR1 is SGHVS and CDR2 FQNEAQ. The TCR sequence derives from a woman in her forties with acute COVID-19. Sample: PBMCs or T cells enriched from blood (not recorded which). The J gene is TRBJ1-1, the V gene TRBV7-8, with D tentatively TRBD1 (6 bases). The CDR3 DNA is TGTGCCAGCAGTTTCACAGGGCCCTTTATGAACACTGAAGCTTTCTTT. It codes for CASSFTGPFMNTEAFF.